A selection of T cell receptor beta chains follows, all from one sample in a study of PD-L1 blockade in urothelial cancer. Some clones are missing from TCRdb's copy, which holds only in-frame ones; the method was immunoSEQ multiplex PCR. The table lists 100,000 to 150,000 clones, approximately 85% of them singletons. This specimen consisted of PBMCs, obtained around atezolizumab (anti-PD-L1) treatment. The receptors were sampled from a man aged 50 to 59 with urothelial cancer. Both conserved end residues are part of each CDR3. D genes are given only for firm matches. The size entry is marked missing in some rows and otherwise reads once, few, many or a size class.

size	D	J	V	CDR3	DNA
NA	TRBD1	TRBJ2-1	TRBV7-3	CASSPGQGNNEQFF	TGTGCCAGCAGCCCGGGACAGGGGAACAATGAGCAGTTCTTC
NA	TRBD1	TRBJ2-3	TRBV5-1	CASSLGQVTDTQYF	TGCGCCAGCAGCCTAGGACAGGTCACAGATACGCAGTATTTT
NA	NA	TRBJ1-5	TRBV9	CASSAGTNVGQPQHF	TGTGCCAGCAGCGCAGGGACAAACGTAGGTCAGCCCCAGCATTTT
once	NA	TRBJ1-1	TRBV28	CAIAPQGAAFF	TGTGCCATCGCCCCCCAGGGTGCGGCTTTCTTT
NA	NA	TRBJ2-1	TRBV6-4	CASSAGSEQFF	TGTGCCAGCAGTGCGGGGAGTGAGCAGTTCTTC
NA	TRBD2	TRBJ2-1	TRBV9	CASSVYSGRSDEQFF	TGTGCCAGCAGCGTATACAGCGGGAGAAGCGATGAGCAGTTCTTC
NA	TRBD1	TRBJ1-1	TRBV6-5	CASSRQGKAFF	TGTGCCAGCAGTAGACAGGGGAAGGCTTTCTTT
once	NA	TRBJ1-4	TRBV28	CASRQTGRSNEKLFF	TGTGCCAGCAGGCAGACAGGTCGGTCGAATGAAAAACTGTTTTTT
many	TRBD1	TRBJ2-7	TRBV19	CASRPTGGRYEQYF	TGTGCCAGCAGACCGACAGGGGGACGCTACGAGCAGTACTTC
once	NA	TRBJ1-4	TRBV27	CASSPRPQGNEKLFF	TGTGCCAGCAGTCCCCGGCCTCAGGGAAATGAAAAACTGTTTTTT
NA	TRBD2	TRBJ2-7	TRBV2	CASTEREIGSYEQYF	TGTGCCAGCACGGAGCGGGAGATTGGTTCCTACGAGCAGTACTTC
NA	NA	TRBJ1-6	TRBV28	CASSSPLFESSYNSPLHF	TGTGCCAGCAGCTCTCCCCTATTCGAGAGCTCCTATAATTCACCCCTCCACTTT
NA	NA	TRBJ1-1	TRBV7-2	CASSFDYRVEAFF	TGTGCCAGCAGCTTCGACTACAGGGTTGAAGCTTTCTTT
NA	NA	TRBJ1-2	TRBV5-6	CASSVGRGSNYGYTF	TGTGCCAGCAGCGTTGGGCGGGGGTCTAACTATGGCTACACCTTC
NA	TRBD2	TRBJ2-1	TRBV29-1	CSVALAGFNEQFF	TGCAGCGTTGCTCTAGCGGGCTTTAATGAGCAGTTCTTC
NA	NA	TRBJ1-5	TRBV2	CASGGDSNQPQHF	TGTGCCAGCGGGGGGGATAGCAATCAGCCCCAGCATTTT